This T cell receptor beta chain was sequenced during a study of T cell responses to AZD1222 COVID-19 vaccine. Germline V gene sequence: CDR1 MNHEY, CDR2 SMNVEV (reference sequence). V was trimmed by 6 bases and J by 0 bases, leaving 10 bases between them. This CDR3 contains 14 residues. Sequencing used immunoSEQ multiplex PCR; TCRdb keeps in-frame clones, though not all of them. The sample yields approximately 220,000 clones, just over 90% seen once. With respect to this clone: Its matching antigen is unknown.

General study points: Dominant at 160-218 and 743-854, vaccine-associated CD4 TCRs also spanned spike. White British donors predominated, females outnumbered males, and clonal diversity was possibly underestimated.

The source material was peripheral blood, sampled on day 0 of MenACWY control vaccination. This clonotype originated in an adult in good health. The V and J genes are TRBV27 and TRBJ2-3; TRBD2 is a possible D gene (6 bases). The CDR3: CASRPGLSTDTQYF. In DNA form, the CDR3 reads TGTGCCAGCAGACCGGGACTGAGCACAGATACGCAGTATTTT.